One sample yielded the 15 T cell receptor beta chains listed below, sequenced in a study of blood T cell repertoires in COVID-19. The table came from immunoSEQ multiplex PCR; TCRdb's copy has only in-frame clones and leaves some out. The table records just over 650,000 clones, more than 80% of them present only once. The sample taken for sequencing was peripheral blood. The receptors derive from a woman aged 18-29 years with acute or convalescent COVID-19.

The CDR3 spells CASTITRGGTSPLHF. CDR3 coding DNA: TGTGCCAGCACCATTACTAGGGGGGGAACTTCACCCCTCCACTTT. The chain is built from TRBV6-6 and TRBJ1-6, with D possibly being TRBD1 (6 bases). This CDR3 region has 15 residues. With 7 bases removed from V and 9 bases from J, the gap between germline ends came to 19 bases. Germline V gives CDR1 MNHNY, CDR2 SVGAGI (reference sequence).

V usage is TRBV5-1 and J usage is TRBJ2-2; D may be TRBD2 (7 bases). This CDR3 is 15 amino acids long. Germline V gene lookup returns CDR1 SGHRS and CDR2 YFSETQ. V was pared by 4 bases and J by 2 bases, with 12 bases between. CDR3 residues: CASSQGGGNTGELFF. The CDR3 coding sequence is TGCGCCAGCAGCCAAGGGGGGGGAAACACCGGGGAGCTGTTTTTT.

This chain links TRBV28 with TRBJ1-2; the D gene is possibly TRBD1 (6 bases). Trimming stripped 3 bases from V and 3 bases from J, with 11 bases between. Per germline, CDR1 MDHEN and CDR2 SYDVKM. The CDR3 extends over 14 amino acids. CDR3 sequence (DNA): TGTGCCAGCAGTTTCCTGGACAGTTACTATGGCTACACCTTC. This codes for CASSFLDSYYGYTF.

This clone came up once. CDR3 protein: CASSLGLYEQFF. DNA of the CDR3: TGCGCCAGCAGCTTGGGGCTTTATGAGCAGTTCTTC. V gene TRBV5-1 combines with J gene TRBJ2-1; D not resolved. Germline V gene sequence: CDR1 SGHRS, CDR2 YFSETQ. Trimming shortened V by 0 bases and J by 8 bases, and 6 bases separated the two germline ends. The CDR3 has 12 amino acids.

The chain has TRBV13 and TRBJ1-2; no clear D gene. Trimming shortened V by 3 bases and J by 8 bases, and 7 bases separated the two germline ends. This CDR3 spans 11 amino acids. The V gene's germline CDR1 is PRHDT and CDR2 FYEKMQ (reference sequence). In DNA, the CDR3 is TGTGCCAGCAGCTTTGTCGGGGGCTACACCTTC. Protein product: CASSFVGGYTF.

The gene calls are TRBV7-3 and TRBJ1-6, with a possible D match to TRBD1 (6 bases). The CDR3 runs to 14 residues. V was pared by 5 bases and J by 8 bases, with 13 bases between. CDR1 SGHTA and CDR2 FQGTGA come from the germline V gene. The CDR3 spells CASSQQGRDSPLHF. The CDR3 bases are TGTGCCAGCAGCCAGCAGGGGCGGGATTCACCCCTCCACTTT.

The V gene is TRBV19, the J gene TRBJ1-3; D not certain. The CDR3 loop spans 12 amino acids. Germline V gene lookup returns CDR1 LNHDA and CDR2 SQIVND (reference sequence). Trimming shortened V by 8 bases and J by 3 bases, and 8 bases separated the two germline ends. The CDR3 coding sequence is TGTGCCAGTTGCGGTTATGGAAACACCATATATTTT. Translated, it gives CASCGYGNTIYF.

V usage is TRBV3-1 (or the pseudogene TRBV3-2) and J usage is TRBJ1-2, with a possible D match to TRBD1 (6 bases). CDR1 is LGHDT, CDR2 YNNKEL, per germline (reference sequence). The CDR3 spans 17 residues. The V end was cut by 0 bases, the J end by 3 bases, with 17 bases between. CDR3 nucleotides: TGTGCCAGCAGCCAAGATTCGGCTGGGGGCGCGGACTATGGCTACACCTTC. Translated, it gives CASSQDSAGGADYGYTF.

V usage is TRBV9 and J usage is TRBJ1-3, with 8 bases identical to TRBD1. The CDR3 totals 15 residues. J lost 7 bases, V lost 3 bases, and 9 bases had no gene match. Germline CDR1 reads SGDLS; CDR2 reads YYNGEE. The CDR3 DNA reads TGTGCCAGCAGCGCTTCGACAGGGGATCGGAACACCATATATTTT. Protein product: CASSASTGDRNTIYF.

This clone came up once. The chain carries TRBV4-1 and TRBJ2-1; possible D gene TRBD2, 5 bases. CDR3 length: 13 residues. V gave up 1 base and J gave up 4 bases, with 5 bases separating them. CDR1 MGHRA and CDR2 YSYEKL come from the germline V gene. The CDR3 protein is CASSQGGYNEQFF. DNA of the CDR3: TGCGCCAGCAGCCAAGGCGGGTACAATGAGCAGTTCTTC.

The chain uses TRBV3-1 (or the pseudogene TRBV3-2) and TRBJ1-6; no reliable D call. The CDR3 runs to 12 residues. V lost 5 bases to trimming and J lost 16 bases, with 15 bases between them. From germline, CDR1 is LGHDT and CDR2 YNNKEL (reference sequence). CDR3 residues: CASSGAGSRLHF. DNA of the CDR3: TGTGCCAGCAGCGGCGCCGGGTCGAGACTCCACTTT.

The V call is TRBV12-3 or TRBV12-4, the J call TRBJ1-2, with D possibly TRBD1 on 5 matching bases. This CDR3 is built from 13 residues. Trimming pared 6 bases from V and 8 bases from J, leaving 16 bases between. The CDR3 loop is CASSPEDQGGYTF. CDR3 DNA sequence: TGTGCCAGCAGCCCTGAAGACCAGGGCGGCTACACCTTC.

This clone was found a few times. The rearrangement uses TRBV24-1 and TRBJ1-2; D gene unclear. The germline V and J ends were trimmed by 7 bases and 8 bases, with 13 bases remaining between them. Germline CDR1 KGHDR, CDR2 SFDVKD. The CDR3 contains 12 residues. CDR3 loop: CATSPGAAGYTF. CDR3 bases: TGTGCCACCAGCCCAGGAGCGGCGGGCTACACCTTC.

J is TRBJ2-7 and V is TRBV7-8; 9 nucleotides align to TRBD2. V lost 5 bases, J lost 1 base, and 6 bases stayed unmatched. This CDR3 spans 15 amino acids. CDR1 and CDR2 (germline): SGHVS, FQNEAQ. As DNA, the CDR3 is TGTGCCAGCAGCCCCCTAGCGGGGAGATCCTACGAGCAGTACTTC. It codes for CASSPLAGRSYEQYF.

This chain links TRBV19 with TRBJ2-5, with 8 bases fitting TRBD1. The CDR3 is made up of 16 amino acids. Germline V gives CDR1 LNHDA, CDR2 SQIVND (reference sequence). With 3 bases clipped from V and 1 base from J, the junction kept 7 bases outside the gene matches. The CDR3 is CASSMGGQARQETQYF. The CDR3 DNA is TGTGCCAGTAGTATGGGGGGACAGGCTCGCCAAGAGACCCAGTACTTC.